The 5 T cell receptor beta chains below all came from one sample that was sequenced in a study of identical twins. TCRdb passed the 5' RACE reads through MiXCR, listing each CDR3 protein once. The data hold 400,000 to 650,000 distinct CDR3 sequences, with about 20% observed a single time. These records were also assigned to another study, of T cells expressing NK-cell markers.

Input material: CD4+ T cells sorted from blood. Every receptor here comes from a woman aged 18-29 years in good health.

DNA for the CDR3: TGCGCCAGCAGCCAAGATCGTCGACAGGGGGGCTACGAGCAGTACTTC. It codes for CASSQDRRQGGYEQYF. The genes are TRBV4-3 and TRBJ2-7; 9 nucleotides align to TRBD1. Germline CDR1 LGHNA, CDR2 YSLEER. Unmatched junction bases numbered 6, after V lost 0 bases and J lost 3 bases. The CDR3 runs 16 residues.

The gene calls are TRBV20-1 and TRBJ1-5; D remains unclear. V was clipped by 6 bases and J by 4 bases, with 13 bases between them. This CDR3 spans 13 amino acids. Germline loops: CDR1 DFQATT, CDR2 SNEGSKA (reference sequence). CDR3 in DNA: TGCAGTGCCGGGAGGCAGGAGAATCAGCCCCAGCATTTT. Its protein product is CSAGRQENQPQHF.

CDR3 bases: TGCAGTGCTAGACCCTATACCGATAGCACAGATACGCAGTATTTT. As protein: CSARPYTDSTDTQYF. V and J are TRBV20-1 and TRBJ2-3; D is unclear. The CDR3 runs 15 residues. Trimming pared 2 bases from V and 0 bases from J, leaving 12 bases between. CDR1 and CDR2 (germline): DFQATT, SNEGSKA (reference sequence).

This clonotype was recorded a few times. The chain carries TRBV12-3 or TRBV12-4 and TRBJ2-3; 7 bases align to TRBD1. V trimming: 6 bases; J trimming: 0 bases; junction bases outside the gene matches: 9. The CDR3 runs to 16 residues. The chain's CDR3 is CASSSRDRPSTDTQYF. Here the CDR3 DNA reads TGTGCCAGCAGCTCCCGGGACAGACCTAGCACAGATACGCAGTATTTT.

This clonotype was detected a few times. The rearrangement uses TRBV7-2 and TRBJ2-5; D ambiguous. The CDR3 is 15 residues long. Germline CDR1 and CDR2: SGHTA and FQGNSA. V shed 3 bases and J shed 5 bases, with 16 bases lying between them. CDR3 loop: CASSLFDVGPETQYF. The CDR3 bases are TGTGCCAGCAGCTTGTTCGACGTGGGCCCGGAGACCCAGTACTTC.